A single sample is the source of the 11 T cell receptor beta chains below, sequenced in a study of OX40 agonist ivuxolimab in advanced cancers. The data were produced by immunoSEQ multiplex PCR, yet TCRdb's version contains in-frame clones alone and is incomplete. This sample has over 65,000 clones, with over 80% found just once. Sequences were derived from CD4+ or CD8+ T cells sorted from blood, sampled in a trial of the OX40 agonist ivuxolimab. These receptors were obtained from an adult with an advanced solid tumor such as melanoma, head and neck, liver or kidney cancer.

The rearrangement joins TRBV4-3 to TRBJ1-1; D is ambiguous. With 4 bases removed from V and 1 base from J, the gap between germline ends came to 13 bases. The CDR3 runs to 15 residues. Germline values: CDR1 LGHNA, CDR2 YSLEER. In DNA, the CDR3 is TGCGCCAGCAGCCCCGGATATGGAGAGAACACTGAAGCTTTCTTT. Its translation is CASSPGYGENTEAFF.

Only one count was recorded for this clone. The chain recombines TRBV4-1 with TRBJ2-3, with 10 positions matching TRBD2. This CDR3 spans 16 amino acids. Germline V gene lookup returns CDR1 MGHRA and CDR2 YSYEKL. The V segment lost 4 bases and the J segment 2 bases; nucleotides outside the gene matches: 6. The CDR3 bases are TGCGCCAGCAGCCTAACTAGCGGGAAAAACACAGATACGCAGTATTTT. It specifies CASSLTSGKNTDTQYF.

In DNA form, the CDR3 reads TGTGCCAGCAGTCGGATACAGGGCCCGGAAAGTGCCCAGTACTTC. Encoded protein: CASSRIQGPESAQYF. The V gene is TRBV27, the J gene TRBJ2-5, with a possible D match to TRBD1 (6 bases). The V end was cut by 5 bases, the J end by 9 bases, with 22 bases between. The CDR3 has 15 amino acids. Per the germline V gene, CDR1 is MNHEY and CDR2 is SMNVEV (reference sequence).

The rearrangement uses TRBV21-1 and TRBJ2-7; the table's D call of TRBD2 was not tested on the DNA. TRBV21-1 is shown as a pseudogene. The CDR3 consists of 19 residues. This chain's CDR3 is CASTPEDRPSGSRSYEQYF. As DNA, the CDR3 is TGTGCCAGCACCCCCGAAGACAGGCCTAGCGGTTCCCGCTCCTACGAGCAGTACTTC.

This chain joins TRBV7-3 and TRBJ2-1, with 9 nucleotides matching TRBD2. The V gene end was trimmed by 5 bases and the J gene end by 8 bases; junction bases not matched to a gene: 13. Germline V gene lookup returns CDR1 SGHTA and CDR2 FQGTGA. The CDR3 is 16 residues long. Written as DNA, the CDR3 is TGTGCCAGCAGCCCATCGGGTAGCGGGAGATCTCATGAGCAGTTCTTC. Translation gives CASSPSGSGRSHEQFF.

CDR3: CASSRRDEQFF. DNA of the CDR3: TGTGCCAGTAGTAGGCGGGATGAGCAGTTCTTC. V usage is TRBV19 and J usage is TRBJ2-1; tentatively, D is TRBD2 (5 bases). CDR1 is LNHDA, CDR2 SQIVND, per germline (reference sequence). The CDR3 has 11 amino acids. V shed 4 bases and J shed 8 bases, with 6 bases lying between them.

The chain has TRBV30 and TRBJ2-5; TRBD1 matches 8 bases. This CDR3 comprises 14 residues. Germline CDR1 and CDR2: GTSNPN and SVGIG (reference sequence). J gave up 3 bases and V 3 bases, and 6 bases lay outside the gene matches. The CDR3 bases are TGTGCCTGGAGAACACAGGGGGTTAAAGAGACCCAGTACTTC. Its protein is CAWRTQGVKETQYF.

This chain connects TRBV6-1 to TRBJ1-5, with 9 bases lining up with TRBD1. Germline V lookup: CDR1 MNHNS, CDR2 SASEGT. The ends lost 6 bases at V and 11 bases at J; junction bases unmatched: 11. The length of the CDR3 is 14 residues. CDR3 loop: CASRRQGQGGAQHF. Written as DNA, the CDR3 is TGTGCCAGCAGGAGGCAGGGACAGGGTGGTGCCCAGCATTTT.

The chain is built from TRBV7-2 and TRBJ2-5, with 8 bases matching TRBD2. Germline loops: CDR1 SGHTA, CDR2 FQGNSA. Trimming took 1 base from V and 7 from J; bases not matched to a gene: 8. The length of the CDR3 is 15 residues. CDR3 in amino acids: CASSLEPAGVGTQYF. CDR3 bases: TGTGCCAGCAGCTTAGAACCAGCGGGAGTGGGGACCCAGTACTTC.

This clone appeared a few times. V gene TRBV6-5 combines with J gene TRBJ2-7; 9 bases fit TRBD1. The junction had 7 bases not matched to a gene; V was cut back by 5 bases and J by 5 bases. This CDR3 comprises 14 residues. The V gene's germline CDR1 is MNHEY and CDR2 SVGAGI. This CDR3 is CASSTGTGIHEQYF. Here the CDR3 DNA reads TGTGCCAGCAGTACCGGGACAGGGATACACGAGCAGTACTTC.

For the CDR3, the DNA is TGCAGCGTCGGGGGGACAGGGAATAATGAAAAACTGTTTTTT. Translated, it gives CSVGGTGNNEKLFF. V is TRBV29-1 and J is TRBJ1-4; 9 bases match TRBD1. The CDR3 spans 14 residues. Germline trimming cut 6 bases from V and 4 bases from J; bases unmatched to any gene: 6. Germline CDR1 reads SQVTM; CDR2 reads ANQGSEA.